The 27 T cell receptor beta chains below all came from one sample that was sequenced in a study of spatial heterogeneity in lung cancer. MiXCR was run by TCRdb on the 5' RACE reads, yielding one entry per CDR3 protein. The data hold just over 75,000 distinct CDR3 sequences, with about 8% observed a single time. Time point here: sample taken at primary tumor resection. The source was PBMCs, collected at surgery. The receptor set was obtained from a male donor with early-stage non-small cell lung cancer.

This clonotype was recorded a few times. The chain joins TRBV7-8 to TRBJ1-2; D may be TRBD1 (5 bases). The CDR3 totals 13 residues. CDR1 and CDR2 (germline): SGHVS, FQNEAQ. The V end lost 4 bases, the J end lost 7 bases, and 13 bases lay between the germline ends. CDR3 sequence (DNA): TGTGCCAGCAGCTGGGGAGGGACGAGTGGCTACACCTTC. Amino acids: CASSWGGTSGYTF.

This clonotype has at least ten counts. The rearrangement uses TRBV7-9 and TRBJ2-1, with a weak D call TRBD2 (5 bases). Germline lookup yields CDR1 SEHNR and CDR2 FQNEAQ (reference sequence). V lost 1 base to trimming and J lost 4 bases, with 5 bases between them. The CDR3 has 13 amino acids. CDR3 loop: CASSLGEYNEQFF. The CDR3 DNA reads TGTGCCAGCAGCTTAGGGGAGTACAATGAGCAGTTCTTC. Looking up the rest from reference TRBV7-9 and TRBJ2-1 gives the full variable domain: DTGVSQNPRHKITKRGQNVTFRCDPISEHNRLYWYRQTLGQGPEFLTYFQNEAQLEKSRLLSDRFSAERPKGSFSTLEIQRTEQGDSAMYLCASSLGEYNEQFFGPGTRLTVL.

This clonotype was recorded at least ten times. The V and J genes are TRBV18 and TRBJ1-5; TRBD1 agrees at 10 bases. There are 15 residues in the CDR3. The V gene's germline CDR1 is KGHSH and CDR2 LQKENI. Trimming removed 9 bases from V and 4 bases from J; junction bases left unmatched: 9. The CDR3 region has the DNA TGTGCCAGTAGTCCGGACAGGGGGGGTAATCAGCCCCAGCATTTT. Translation: CASSPDRGGNQPQHF.

This clonotype was found many times. The rearrangement joins TRBV30 to TRBJ1-5; no clear D. Germline V gene lookup returns CDR1 GTSNPN and CDR2 SVGIG (reference sequence). This CDR3 comprises 13 residues. The V end lost 5 bases, the J end lost 0 bases, and 8 bases lay between the germline ends. The CDR3 is CAWEPHSNQPQHF. CDR3 nucleotide sequence: TGTGCCTGGGAACCCCATAGCAATCAGCCCCAGCATTTT.

This clonotype came up many times. This rearrangement joins TRBV24-1 to TRBJ2-1; D is possibly TRBD1 (6 bases). Germline V CDR1 and CDR2: KGHDR, SFDVKD. V was shortened by 8 bases and J by 5 bases, with 12 bases between the two germline ends. This CDR3 is built from 13 residues. The CDR3 DNA is TGTGCCACCAAGGGAGCAGGGGACAATGAGCAGTTCTTC. This encodes CATKGAGDNEQFF.

The table lists this clonotype with a few counts. The chain combines TRBV5-1 with TRBJ2-1; 7 positions match TRBD2. The CDR3 is 16 amino acids. With V trimmed by 4 bases and J by 5 bases, 12 bases remained unmatched. The germline V gene has CDR1 SGHRS and CDR2 YFSETQ. CDR3 DNA sequence: TGCGCCAGCAGCCGGAGGGCTAGCGGCCCAAACAATGAGCAGTTCTTC. Translated: CASSRRASGPNNEQFF.

This clonotype was counted between two and nine times. J is TRBJ2-3 and V is TRBV7-9, with 9 bases that match TRBD2. Germline CDR1 is SEHNR and CDR2 is FQNEAQ (reference sequence). V shed 5 bases, J shed 0 bases, and the junction held 6 bases outside the gene matches. CDR3 length equals 16 residues. The CDR3 sequence is CASSPRTSDSTDTQYF. CDR3 in DNA: TGTGCCAGCAGCCCGCGGACTAGCGACAGCACAGATACGCAGTATTTT. The full variable domain, rest sourced from reference TRBV7-9 and TRBJ2-3, is DTGVSQNPRHKITKRGQNVTFRCDPISEHNRLYWYRQTLGQGPEFLTYFQNEAQLEKSRLLSDRFSAERPKGSFSTLEIQRTEQGDSAMYLCASSPRTSDSTDTQYFGPGTRLTVL.

This clonotype was counted ten times or more. V usage is TRBV10-1 and J usage is TRBJ2-7, with D perhaps TRBD1 or TRBD2 (6 bases each). Germline CDR1 is WNHNN and CDR2 is SYGVQD (reference sequence). CDR3 length: 13 amino acids. Trimming shortened V by 3 bases and J by 5 bases, and 11 bases separated the two germline ends. The CDR3 DNA is TGCGCCAGCAGTGAACGGGGGCGCCACGAGCAGTACTTC. As protein: CASSERGRHEQYF.

This clonotype was observed many times. V and J are TRBV3-1 and TRBJ2-5; a possible D gene is TRBD1 (6 bases). Germline CDR1 reads LGHDT; CDR2 reads YNNKEL (reference sequence). The CDR3 spans 15 residues. The V end was cut by 1 base, the J end by 8 bases, with 17 bases between. Written as DNA, the CDR3 is TGTGCCAGCAGCCAAGGGGGGCCACGGGCAGGCACCCAGTACTTC. Translating it yields CASSQGGPRAGTQYF.

This clonotype has just a few counts. This sequence joins TRBV30 and TRBJ1-2, with D uncertain. This CDR3 region has 15 residues. V was pared by 2 bases and J by 8 bases, with 21 bases between. Germline V gene sequence: CDR1 GTSNPN, CDR2 SVGIG (reference sequence). CDR3: CAWSPPGEDLYGYTF. As DNA, the CDR3 is TGTGCCTGGAGTCCCCCCGGGGAAGATCTCTACGGCTACACCTTC. The whole variable domain, filled in from reference TRBV30 and TRBJ1-2, reads SQTIHQWPATLVQPVGSPLSLECTVEGTSNPNLYWYRQAAGRGLQLLFYSVGIGQISSEVPQNLSASRPQDRQFILSSKKLLLSDSGFYLCAWSPPGEDLYGYTFGSGTRLTVV.

This clonotype occurred a few times. DNA for the CDR3: TGTGCCAGCAGTGTGGACAGGCTCACTGAAGCTTTCTTT. The encoded protein is CASSVDRLTEAFF. The gene calls are TRBV27 and TRBJ1-1; 7 bases are a match to TRBD1. The trim removed 5 bases at V and 4 bases at J, leaving 4 bases unmatched. The CDR3 sequence is 13 residues long. Per the germline V gene, CDR1 is MNHEY and CDR2 is SMNVEV (reference sequence).

This clonotype was seen repeatedly, ten times or more. The chain uses TRBV7-3 and TRBJ2-2; 7 bases align to TRBD1. Germline loops: CDR1 SGHTA, CDR2 FQGTGA. V shed 1 base and J 6 bases; nucleotides not matched to a gene: 11. The CDR3 extends over 17 amino acids. CDR3 amino acids: CASSLSLAGGNAGELFF. Here the CDR3 DNA reads TGTGCCAGCAGCTTAAGTTTAGCAGGGGGTAACGCCGGGGAGCTGTTTTTT.

The rearrangement links TRBV5-1 to TRBJ2-1; 10 nucleotides align to TRBD2. Germline V gene sequence: CDR1 SGHRS, CDR2 YFSETQ. The V and J ends lost 0 bases and 9 bases, in that order; junction bases with no gene match: 6. The CDR3 is 15 residues long. DNA for the CDR3: TGCGCCAGCAGCTTGGCCTCTAGCGGGAGTGCTGAGCAGTTCTTC. It encodes CASSLASSGSAEQFF.

The chain uses TRBV6-1 and TRBJ1-4; 12 positions match TRBD1. The CDR3 length is 15 residues. Trimming removed 2 bases from V and 10 bases from J; junction bases left unmatched: 5. In germline, CDR1 is MNHNS, CDR2 SASEGT. CDR3 DNA sequence: TGTGCCAGCAGTGAATCCCGGGACAGGGGGCCAAAACTGTTTTTT. This codes for CASSESRDRGPKLFF.

This chain joins TRBV9 and TRBJ1-4; D gene unclear. Germline-derived CDR1 and CDR2 are SGDLS and YYNGEE. Trimming removed 3 bases from V and 9 bases from J, with 18 bases in between. The CDR3 extends over 15 amino acids. CDR3 in DNA: TGTGCCAGCAGCGGACACAGCACCCTAGGAAAAAAACTGTTTTTT. Translation: CASSGHSTLGKKLFF.

This clonotype occurred many times. The chain joins TRBV19 to TRBJ2-1; possibly TRBD1 for D (5 bases). CDR1 and CDR2 from the germline V gene are LNHDA and SQIVND (reference sequence). The CDR3 runs to 15 residues. V lost 4 bases to trimming and J lost 8 bases, with 18 bases between them. CDR3 sequence reads: CASSKNRQGGDEQFF. CDR3 coding DNA: TGTGCCAGTAGTAAGAACCGGCAGGGCGGCGATGAGCAGTTCTTC.

This rearrangement joins TRBV11-2 to TRBJ2-5; D uncertain. The germline V gene has CDR1 SGHAT and CDR2 FQNNGV. The CDR3 runs to 13 residues. Trimming removed 2 bases from V and 5 bases from J, with 9 bases in between. CDR3 coding DNA: TGTGCCAGCAGCTTACTAAGCACGGAGACCCAGTACTTC. Its translation is CASSLLSTETQYF.

This clonotype has a handful of counts. The rearrangement links TRBV19 to TRBJ1-3; D ambiguous. Germline V gene lookup returns CDR1 LNHDA and CDR2 SQIVND (reference sequence). The CDR3 is made up of 19 amino acids. The V end was cut by 3 bases, the J end by 0 bases, with 21 bases between. Here the CDR3 reads CASSIDRPGAGSSGNTIYF. Written as DNA, the CDR3 is TGTGCCAGTAGTATCGATCGCCCGGGAGCGGGTTCCTCTGGAAACACCATATATTTT.

This clonotype showed up just a few times. The chain employs TRBV5-1 and TRBJ2-1; TRBD1 matches 7 bases. Trimming took 0 bases from V and 4 from J; bases not matched to a gene: 4. CDR1 is SGHRS and CDR2 is YFSETQ in the germline V gene. CDR3 length: 15 residues. The CDR3 here is CASSLEGAPYNEQFF. CDR3 DNA: TGCGCCAGCAGCTTGGAGGGGGCCCCTTACAATGAGCAGTTCTTC.

The sample holds many counts of this clonotype. The rearrangement joins TRBV9 to TRBJ2-3; 7 bases line up with TRBD2. This CDR3 is built from 14 residues. From germline, CDR1 is SGDLS and CDR2 YYNGEE. V shed 3 bases and J 6 bases; nucleotides not matched to a gene: 7. CDR3 amino acids: CASSAGTTADTQYF. CDR3 coding DNA: TGTGCCAGCAGCGCCGGGACTACTGCGGATACGCAGTATTTT. The whole variable domain, filled in from reference TRBV9 and TRBJ2-3, reads DSGVTQTPKHLITATGQRVTLRCSPRSGDLSVYWYQQSLDQGLQFLIQYYNGEERAKGNILERFSAQQFPDLHSELNLSSLELGDSALYFCASSAGTTADTQYFGPGTRLTVL.

This clonotype was seen at least ten times. The chain joins TRBV29-1 to TRBJ2-2, with TRBD1 matching 9 bases. Germline CDR1 and CDR2: SQVTM and ANQGSEA. The V segment lost 8 bases and the J segment 4 bases; nucleotides outside the gene matches: 5. The CDR3 consists of 13 residues. In nucleotides, the CDR3 is TGCAGCATCCGGGACAGGGCCACCGGGGAGCTGTTTTTT. Encoded protein: CSIRDRATGELFF.

This clonotype was counted between two and nine times. The chain has TRBV5-1 and TRBJ1-6; no clear D gene. Deletions cut 4 bases from V and 6 bases from J, with 20 bases between. The CDR3 runs 17 residues. Per germline, CDR1 SGHRS and CDR2 YFSETQ. The CDR3 region has the DNA TGCGCCAGCAGCCCGACCCCCACAGTGGACCGTAATTCACCCCTCCACTTT. Translating it yields CASSPTPTVDRNSPLHF.

This clonotype was observed many times. The gene calls are TRBV29-1 and TRBJ2-7, with 9 bases identical to TRBD1. Germline CDR1 and CDR2: SQVTM and ANQGSEA. The trim removed 6 bases at V and 4 bases at J, leaving 7 bases unmatched. The CDR3 has 13 amino acids. The CDR3 DNA is TGCAGCGTGTTTCCGGGACAGGGTTACGAGCAGTACTTC. Protein: CSVFPGQGYEQYF.

The table lists this clonotype with many counts. This chain uses TRBV7-2 with TRBJ1-1, with D possibly matching TRBD1 (6 bases). Germline V gene lookup returns CDR1 SGHTA and CDR2 FQGNSA. V dropped 4 bases and J dropped 5 bases, with 8 bases sitting between them. CDR3 length: 12 residues. The CDR3 sequence is CASSSTGTEAFF. The CDR3 nucleotides read TGTGCCAGCAGCTCCACAGGGACTGAAGCTTTCTTT.

This clonotype has a count of ten or more. The chain combines TRBV7-2 with TRBJ2-1, with D possibly matching TRBD2 (6 bases). The CDR3 is 15 amino acids. Germline V CDR1 and CDR2: SGHTA, FQGNSA. V shed 5 bases and J shed 0 bases, with 11 bases lying between them. The chain's CDR3 is CASSGSGSSYNEQFF. CDR3 DNA sequence: TGTGCCAGCAGCGGTAGCGGAAGCTCCTACAATGAGCAGTTCTTC.

This clonotype occurred many times. V and J are TRBV4-3 and TRBJ2-6, with D unresolved. This CDR3 comprises 16 residues. V shed 3 bases and J shed 0 bases, with 9 bases lying between them. The germline gives CDR1 LGHNA, CDR2 YSLEER. CDR3 DNA: TGCGCCAGCAGCCAGGCCCCCCCCTCTGGGGCCAACGTCCTGACTTTC. Translated, it gives CASSQAPPSGANVLTF.

V gene TRBV11-1 combines with J gene TRBJ1-1, with D perhaps matching TRBD1 (6 bases). CDR1 SGHAT and CDR2 FQDESV come from the germline V gene (reference sequence). This CDR3 has 17 residues. Trimming stripped 4 bases from V and 3 bases from J, with 21 bases between. The chain's CDR3 is CASSSRQGSSKDTEAFF. The DNA of the CDR3 is TGTGCCAGCAGCTCGAGGCAGGGGAGCTCAAAGGACACTGAAGCTTTCTTT.